This T cell receptor (beta chain) was captured by sequencing in a study of T cells after yellow fever vaccination. Study-level results: Weaker overall was a secondary response that nonetheless peaked faster, on day 5 versus 15. Although most clonotypes did not, a small share appeared in both CD4 and CD8 compartments.

They built TCR cDNA with 5'RACE template switching, a step that put in a universal primer site and UMIs. TCRdb analysed the 5' RACE reads with MiXCR anew, one entry per CDR3 protein. The sample shows a few hundred thousand distinct CDR3 sequences, 17% of them seen only once. The CDR3 runs 14 residues. Germline V gives CDR1 MNHNS, CDR2 SASEGT. V was shortened by 6 bases and J by 5 bases, with 13 bases between the two germline ends. This clonotype was counted only a few times. The antigen remains unidentified. The starting material was PBMCs, obtained more than 4 days after the first yellow fever vaccination. The sequence derives from a man between 18 and 35 years old who received the YFV17D yellow fever vaccine. The chain links TRBV6-1 to TRBJ2-2; TRBD1 is a possible D gene (6 bases). The CDR3 nucleotides are TGTGCCAGCAGCCGGGACACGGGGACCGGGGAGCTGTTTTTT. The encoded protein is CASSRDTGTGELFF.